This T cell receptor beta chain is drawn from a study of blood T cell repertoires in COVID-19. The CDR3 covers 16 residues. Losses at the gene ends were 1 base for V and 2 bases for J; bases not matched to a gene: 3. Germline loops: CDR1 LNHDA, CDR2 SQIVND (reference sequence). TCRdb's copy holds only in-frame clones and misses some; the assay was immunoSEQ multiplex PCR. Counted here are 190,000 or so clones, about 88% occurring once; the ten biggest clones make up about 2.5%. This sequence joins TRBV19 and TRBJ2-3, with TRBD1 identical over 10 bases. The receptor's source is a man aged 35 to 55 with active or convalescent COVID-19. Sequenced input: peripheral blood. CDR3 in DNA: TGTGCCAGTAGTATAGTGGGACAGGGGATCACAGATACGCAGTATTTT. Protein product: CASSIVGQGITDTQYF. Based on the CDR3 plus reference TRBV19 and TRBJ2-3, the full variable domain is DGGITQSPKYLFRKEGQNVTLSCEQNLNHDAMYWYRQDPGQGLRLIYYSQIVNDFQKGDIAEGYSVSREKKESFPLTVTSAQKNPTAFYLCASSIVGQGITDTQYFGPGTRLTVL.